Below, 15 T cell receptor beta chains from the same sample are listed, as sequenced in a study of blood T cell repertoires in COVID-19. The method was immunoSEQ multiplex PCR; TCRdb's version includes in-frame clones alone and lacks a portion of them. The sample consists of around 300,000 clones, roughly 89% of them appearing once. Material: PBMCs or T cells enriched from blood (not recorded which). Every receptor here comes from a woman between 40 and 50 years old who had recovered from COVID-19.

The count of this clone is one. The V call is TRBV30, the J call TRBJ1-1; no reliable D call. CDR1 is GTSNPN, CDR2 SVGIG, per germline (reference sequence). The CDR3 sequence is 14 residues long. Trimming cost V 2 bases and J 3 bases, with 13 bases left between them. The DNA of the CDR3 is TGTGCCTGGAGTATGAGTTCCGGGGACACTGAAGCTTTCTTT. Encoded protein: CAWSMSSGDTEAFF. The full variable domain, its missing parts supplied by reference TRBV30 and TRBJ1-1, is SQTIHQWPATLVQPVGSPLSLECTVEGTSNPNLYWYRQAAGRGLQLLFYSVGIGQISSEVPQNLSASRPQDRQFILSSKKLLLSDSGFYLCAWSMSSGDTEAFFGQGTRLTVV.

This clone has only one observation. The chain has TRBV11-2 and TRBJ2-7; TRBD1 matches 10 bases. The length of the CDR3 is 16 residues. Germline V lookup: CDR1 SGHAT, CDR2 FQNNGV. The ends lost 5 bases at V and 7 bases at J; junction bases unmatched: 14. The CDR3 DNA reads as TGTGCCAGCAGCACCTGGGGGGGGACAGGGGACAGGGAGCAGTACTTC. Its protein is CASSTWGGTGDREQYF.

The DNA of the CDR3 is TGTGCCAGCAGCCCAGGCGTCAGGAACACCGGGGAGCTGTTTTTT. Translating gives CASSPGVRNTGELFF. The chain employs TRBV7-3 and TRBJ2-2; D not resolved. V was pared by 5 bases and J by 1 base, with 11 bases between. Germline values: CDR1 SGHTA, CDR2 FQGTGA. The CDR3 extends over 15 amino acids.

DNA for the CDR3: TGTGCCAGCAGCGTTCGGTTCTCAGATACGCAGTATTTT. This codes for CASSVRFSDTQYF. J is TRBJ2-3 and V is TRBV9; no firm D call. V dropped 2 bases and J dropped 4 bases, with 8 bases sitting between them. Germline V CDR1 and CDR2: SGDLS, YYNGEE. The CDR3 loop spans 13 amino acids.

DNA of the CDR3: TGTGCCTGCACCCCCCGTTTAGGGACAGGGAACACTGAAGCTTTCTTT. Residues: CACTPRLGTGNTEAFF. The genes are TRBV30 and TRBJ1-1; the match to TRBD1 covers 8 bases. Trimming took 6 bases from V and 1 from J; bases not matched to a gene: 13. The CDR3 is made up of 16 amino acids. Germline CDR1 and CDR2: GTSNPN and SVGIG (reference sequence).

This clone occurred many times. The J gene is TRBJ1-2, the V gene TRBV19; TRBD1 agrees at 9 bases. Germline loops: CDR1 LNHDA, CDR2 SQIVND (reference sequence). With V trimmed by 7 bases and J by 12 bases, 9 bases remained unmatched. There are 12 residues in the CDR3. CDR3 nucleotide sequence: TGTGCCAGTATCGGGACAGGGCTTGTTAACACCTTC. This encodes CASIGTGLVNTF.

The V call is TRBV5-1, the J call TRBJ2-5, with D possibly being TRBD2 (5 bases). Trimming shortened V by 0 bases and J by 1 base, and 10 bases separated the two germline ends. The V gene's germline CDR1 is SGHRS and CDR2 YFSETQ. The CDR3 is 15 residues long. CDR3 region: CASSLEDWRQETQYF. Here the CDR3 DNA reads TGCGCCAGCAGCTTGGAGGACTGGCGCCAAGAGACCCAGTACTTC.

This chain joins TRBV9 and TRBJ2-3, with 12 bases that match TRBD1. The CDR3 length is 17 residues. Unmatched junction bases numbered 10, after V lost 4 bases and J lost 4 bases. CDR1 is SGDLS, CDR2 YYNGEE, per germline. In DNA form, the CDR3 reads TGTGCCAGCAGCACCTCCGGGACAGGGGGCGCGTCAGATACGCAGTATTTT. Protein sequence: CASSTSGTGGASDTQYF.

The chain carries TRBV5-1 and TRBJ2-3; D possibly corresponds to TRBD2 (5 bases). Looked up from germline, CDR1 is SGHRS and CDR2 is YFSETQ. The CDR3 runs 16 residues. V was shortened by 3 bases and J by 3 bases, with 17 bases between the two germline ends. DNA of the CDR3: TGCGCCAGCAGCTCGGGGTCGGCGGCTGAAACAGATACGCAGTATTTT. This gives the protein CASSSGSAAETDTQYF.

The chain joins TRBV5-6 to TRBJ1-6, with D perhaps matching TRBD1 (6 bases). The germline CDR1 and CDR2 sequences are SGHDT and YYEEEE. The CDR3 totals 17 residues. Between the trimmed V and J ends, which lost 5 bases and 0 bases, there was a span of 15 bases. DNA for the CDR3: TGTGCCAGCAGTATGAGGGGGAGCGGCTCCTATAATTCACCCCTCCACTTT. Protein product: CASSMRGSGSYNSPLHF.

This CDR3 is CASSLVGGGSGEQYF. The CDR3 bases are TGTGCCAGCAGCTTGGTGGGCGGCGGGTCCGGCGAGCAGTACTTC. The J gene is TRBJ2-7, the V gene TRBV5-4, with TRBD2 as a possible D gene (5 bases). Germline V gene sequence: CDR1 SGHNT, CDR2 YYREEE (reference sequence). The CDR3 totals 15 residues. V dropped 0 bases and J dropped 6 bases, with 16 bases sitting between them.

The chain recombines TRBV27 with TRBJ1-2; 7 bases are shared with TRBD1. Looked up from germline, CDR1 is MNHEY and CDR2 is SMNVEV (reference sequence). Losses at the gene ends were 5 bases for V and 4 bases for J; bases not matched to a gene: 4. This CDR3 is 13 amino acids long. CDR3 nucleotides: TGTGCCAGCAGTCCGCGACAGGGCTATGGCTACACCTTC. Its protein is CASSPRQGYGYTF.

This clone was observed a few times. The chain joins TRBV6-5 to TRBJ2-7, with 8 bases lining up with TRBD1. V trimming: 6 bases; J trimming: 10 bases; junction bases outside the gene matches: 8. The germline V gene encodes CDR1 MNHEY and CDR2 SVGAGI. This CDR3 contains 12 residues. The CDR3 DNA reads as TGTGCCAGCAGCCCCGGACAGGGAAGACAGTACTTC. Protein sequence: CASSPGQGRQYF.

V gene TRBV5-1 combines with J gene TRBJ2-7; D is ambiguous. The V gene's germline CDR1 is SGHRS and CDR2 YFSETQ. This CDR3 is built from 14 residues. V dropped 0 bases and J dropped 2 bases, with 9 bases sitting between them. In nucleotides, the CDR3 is TGCGCCAGCAGCTTGGAATTTGTCACCTACGAGCAGTACTTC. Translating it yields CASSLEFVTYEQYF.

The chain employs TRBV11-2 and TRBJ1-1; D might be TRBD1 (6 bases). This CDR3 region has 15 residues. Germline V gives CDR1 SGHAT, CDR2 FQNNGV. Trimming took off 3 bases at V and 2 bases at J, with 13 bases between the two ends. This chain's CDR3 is CASSLDGQYNTEAFF. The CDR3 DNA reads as TGTGCCAGCAGCTTGGACGGACAGTATAACACTGAAGCTTTCTTT.